These 16 T cell receptor beta chains were sequenced from one sample in a study of cytomegalovirus exposure and HLA in healthy donors. Primers for the PCR totalled 60 Vbeta and 13 Jbeta. TCRdb's copy holds only in-frame clones and misses some; the assay was immunoSEQ multiplex PCR. The repertoire holds some 100,000 clones, with 65% to 75% as singletons. The material sequenced was PBMCs. Every receptor here comes from a woman aged 40 to 50 in good health and CMV-seronegative.

This sequence joins TRBV15 and TRBJ2-7, with 8 nucleotides matching TRBD2. CDR1 and CDR2 (germline): LNHNV, YYDKDF (reference sequence). The CDR3 runs 13 residues. J was trimmed by 4 bases and V by 8 bases; bases with no gene match: 7. In DNA form, the CDR3 reads TGTGCCACCGCGGGGGGCAGGCCATACGAGCAGTACTTC. This gives the protein CATAGGRPYEQYF.

This clone was seen only a few times. This rearrangement joins TRBV2 to TRBJ2-1; D is perhaps TRBD1 (6 bases). In germline, CDR1 is SNHLY, CDR2 FYNNEI. The V end was cut by 4 bases, the J end by 9 bases, with 13 bases between. The CDR3 is 13 residues long. The CDR3 DNA sequence: TGTGCCAGCAGTGTCGTACAGGGAACTGAGCAGTTCTTC. Translation: CASSVVQGTEQFF.

The chain joins TRBV6-5 to TRBJ2-5; weak D call: TRBD2 (5 bases). The V gene lost 6 bases and the J gene lost 2 bases, with 16 bases spanning the gap. This CDR3 has 15 amino acids. Germline V gene lookup returns CDR1 MNHEY and CDR2 SVGAGI. The CDR3 spells CASRPRGQLQETQYF. CDR3 DNA: TGTGCCAGCAGGCCCCGGGGTCAGCTACAAGAGACCCAGTACTTC.

This rearrangement joins TRBV7-2 to TRBJ2-7, with 14 bases identical to TRBD2. J was trimmed by 6 bases and V by 0 bases; bases with no gene match: 1. Germline V gene lookup returns CDR1 SGHTA and CDR2 FQGNSA. This CDR3 comprises 15 residues. CDR3 bases: TGTGCCAGCAGCTTAGCGGGACTAGCGGGGGTCGAGCAGTACTTC. It specifies CASSLAGLAGVEQYF.

This rearrangement joins TRBV7-8 to TRBJ2-1; perhaps TRBD2 as D (5 bases). With 2 bases removed from V and 5 bases from J, the gap between germline ends came to 25 bases. The germline CDR1 and CDR2 sequences are SGHVS and FQNEAQ. The CDR3 length is 19 residues. DNA for the CDR3: TGTGCCAGCAGCTTAAAGGGAGCCGCAACCTTCACTTCCCACAATGAGCAGTTCTTC. Protein product: CASSLKGAATFTSHNEQFF.

The rearrangement links TRBV5-4 to TRBJ1-6; D is uncertain. V lost 0 bases and J lost 9, with 13 bases in between. This CDR3 contains 15 residues. Germline CDR1 is SGHNT and CDR2 is YYREEE (reference sequence). The CDR3 spells CASSLAGVQGSPLHF. The DNA for the CDR3 is TGTGCCAGCAGCTTGGCCGGGGTGCAAGGTTCACCCCTCCACTTT.

The chain links TRBV30 to TRBJ2-1; a weak D match, TRBD1 (6 bases). The CDR3 is 14 amino acids. V gave up 5 bases and J gave up 6 bases, with 17 bases separating them. CDR1 GTSNPN and CDR2 SVGIG come from the germline V gene (reference sequence). CDR3 loop: CAWSPGVFTNEQFF. CDR3 bases: TGTGCCTGGTCGCCAGGGGTATTTACCAATGAGCAGTTCTTC.

This clone was seen a few times. The chain has TRBV5-1 and TRBJ2-3; D is unresolved. This CDR3 has 13 residues. The V gene lost 4 bases and the J gene lost 2 bases, with 8 bases spanning the gap. Looked up from germline, CDR1 is SGHRS and CDR2 is YFSETQ. CDR3 sequence reads: CASSEENTDTQYF. The CDR3 DNA sequence: TGCGCCAGCAGCGAGGAGAACACAGATACGCAGTATTTT.

This chain connects TRBV19 to TRBJ2-2, with a possible D match to TRBD2 (5 bases). Germline CDR1 and CDR2: LNHDA and SQIVND (reference sequence). The germline V and J ends were trimmed by 4 bases and 1 base, with 7 bases remaining between them. CDR3 size: 14 residues. The DNA for the CDR3 is TGTGCCAGTAGTACGGGGTTGAACACCGGGGAGCTGTTTTTT. Its translation: CASSTGLNTGELFF.

This rearrangement joins TRBV5-1 to TRBJ2-7, with TRBD1 matching 12 bases. From germline, CDR1 is SGHRS and CDR2 YFSETQ. V lost 4 bases, J lost 5 bases, and 13 bases stayed unmatched. The CDR3 totals 17 residues. CDR3 sequence reads: CASSPTVSGTGGHEQYF. In DNA, the CDR3 is TGCGCCAGCAGCCCCACGGTTTCCGGGACAGGGGGCCACGAGCAGTACTTC.

This clone has only a few counts. The CDR3 coding sequence is TGTGCCAGCACCCCCACGGGGCAAGAGACCCAGTACTTC. This codes for CASTPTGQETQYF. V gene TRBV5-8 combines with J gene TRBJ2-5; TRBD2 might be the D (5 bases). Trimming shortened V by 6 bases and J by 2 bases, and 11 bases separated the two germline ends. CDR1 and CDR2 from the germline V gene are SGHTS and YDEGEE. The CDR3 consists of 13 residues.

The chain couples TRBV4-2 to TRBJ1-1; no clear D gene. The CDR3 has 14 amino acids. V was clipped by 1 base and J by 0 bases, with 6 bases between them. Germline V gene lookup returns CDR1 LGHNA and CDR2 YNFKEQ. CDR3 in amino acids: CASSQAGMNTEAFF. The DNA for the CDR3 is TGTGCCAGCAGCCAAGCGGGAATGAACACTGAAGCTTTCTTT.

The chain recombines TRBV5-1 with TRBJ1-1; tentatively, D is TRBD1 (5 bases). V was shortened by 5 bases and J by 1 base, with 12 bases between the two germline ends. This CDR3 contains 14 residues. CDR1 is SGHRS, CDR2 YFSETQ, per germline. In nucleotides, the CDR3 is TGCGCCAGCAGTCCCGGACATCAGAACACTGAAGCTTTCTTT. It yields the protein CASSPGHQNTEAFF.

The chain recombines TRBV27 with TRBJ2-1; TRBD1 matches 8 bases. The CDR3 totals 16 residues. Germline V gene sequence: CDR1 MNHEY, CDR2 SMNVEV (reference sequence). The V and J ends lost 5 bases and 8 bases, in that order; junction bases with no gene match: 14. CDR3 in amino acids: CASSLRTGWSVYEQFF. For the CDR3, the DNA is TGTGCCAGCAGTCTCCGGACAGGGTGGTCCGTCTATGAGCAGTTCTTC.

V usage is TRBV29-1 and J usage is TRBJ1-4; TRBD1 matches 9 bases. The CDR3 sequence is 14 residues long. The V segment lost 4 bases and the J segment 2 bases; nucleotides outside the gene matches: 2. Germline V CDR1 and CDR2: SQVTM, ANQGSEA. CDR3 sequence reads: CSVGQGVTNEKLFF. The CDR3 coding sequence is TGCAGCGTTGGACAGGGGGTGACTAATGAAAAACTGTTTTTT.

The chain joins TRBV4-3 to TRBJ2-6; possible D gene TRBD1, 6 bases. The CDR3 covers 13 residues. Germline V lookup: CDR1 LGHNA, CDR2 YSLEER. With 2 bases removed from V and 12 bases from J, the gap between germline ends came to 11 bases. The CDR3 loop reads CASSQLTGSVLTF. The CDR3 nucleotides read TGCGCCAGCAGCCAATTAACAGGGAGCGTCCTGACTTTC.